A selection of T cell receptor beta chains follows, all from one sample in a study of regulatory T cells in long-lasting Graves disease. Using its own MiXCR run on the multiplex PCR reads, TCRdb lists one record per CDR3 protein. Counted here are a few hundred thousand distinct CDR3 sequences, approximately 22% occurring once; the ten biggest clones make up roughly an eighth. This specimen was peripheral blood mononuclear cells (PBMCs), taken when the disease was refractory, from a patient treated with antithyroid drugs. These receptor sequences come from a female donor with Graves disease. Each CDR3 is given with its conserved first and last residue. The D gene is left open where the match is weak. Only some rows state a clone size, as once, few, many or a class for expanded clones.

d_call clone_size j_call v_call cdr3_nt cdr3_aa
. . TRBJ2-7 TRBV30 TGTGCCTGGATGGGGCACTACGAGCAGTACTTC CAWMGHYEQYF
TRBD1 few TRBJ2-7 TRBV18 TGTGCCAGCTCACCACTGGGACAGGGTGACGAGCAGTACTTC CASSPLGQGDEQYF
. many TRBJ2-5 TRBV28 TGTGCCAGCAGGCGTGCCCCCCAAGAGACCCAGTACTTC CASRRAPQETQYF
. many TRBJ1-5 TRBV28 TGTGCCAGCACGGGGGGAAGTAAGCCCCAGCATTTT CASTGGSKPQHF
. . TRBJ2-5 TRBV7-9 TGTGCCAGCAGTTACCTACGGGCGCTTCAAGAGACCCAGTACTTC CASSYLRALQETQYF
. few TRBJ2-3 TRBV27 TGTGCCAGCAGCTCGCCCCCCACAGATACGCAGTATTTT CASSSPPTDTQYF
. many TRBJ1-2 TRBV30 TGTGCCTGGAGTGTAGGCTATGGCTACACCTTC CAWSVGYGYTF
TRBD1 few TRBJ1-1 TRBV10-2 TGCGCCAGCAGTGAGTCCCAAAGTGACAGGGTCGCTTTCTTT CASSESQSDRVAFF
. . TRBJ2-7 TRBV7-9 TGTGCCAGCAGTCAGTTACCCCTTCCCGGGCAGTACTTC CASSQLPLPGQYF
. many TRBJ1-2 TRBV5-5 TGTGCCAGCAGCTTGGAGGGAGAGGTCTATGGCTACACCTTC CASSLEGEVYGYTF
. . TRBJ1-1 TRBV7-9 TGTGCCAGCAGCGCCCTAGAGTTAATGAACACTGAAGCTTTCTTT CASSALELMNTEAFF
TRBD1 . TRBJ2-1 TRBV6-4 TGTGCCAGCAGTGAACCCCACAGGGGTAATGAGCAGTTCTTC CASSEPHRGNEQFF
. few TRBJ1-3 TRBV7-3 TGTGCCAGCAGCTTAAGGAGTGGAAACACCATATATTTT CASSLRSGNTIYF
. . TRBJ2-7 TRBV5-5 TGTGCCAGCAGCTTGTACGGACAGAACTACGAGCAGCACTTC CASSLYGQNYEQHF
. . TRBJ2-1 TRBV28 TGTGCCACCCTGACATCGCCGGGGAATGAGCAGTTCTTC CATLTSPGNEQFF
. many TRBJ2-2 TRBV10-3 TGTGCCATCAGTCAACAGGGTTGGACCGGGGAGCTGTTTTTT CAISQQGWTGELFF
. few TRBJ1-1 TRBV7-9 TGTGCCAGCAGCTCCCGCGCAACAGGTAAATTCACTGAAGCTTTCTTT CASSSRATGKFTEAFF
. . TRBJ2-7 TRBV5-4 TGTGCCAGCAGCTTGTTGCCGGGGAGGGAGCAGTACTTC CASSLLPGREQYF
. many TRBJ2-5 TRBV9 TGTGCCAGCAGCCCTAGCCTGACCGAGACCCAGTACTTC CASSPSLTETQYF
TRBD2 . TRBJ2-7 TRBV7-2 TGTGCCAGCACCTCCCTTCGGGCTAGCGGCTCCTACGAGCAGTACTTC CASTSLRASGSYEQYF
. . TRBJ2-4 TRBV20-1 TGCAGTGCTAGAGGGGAAGCCAAAAACATTCAGTACTTC CSARGEAKNIQYF
TRBD2 many TRBJ2-5 TRBV6-5 TGTGCCAGCAGTTCCTTCGGACTAGCGGGAGGTAAAGAGACCCAGTACTTC CASSSFGLAGGKETQYF
. many TRBJ2-7 TRBV11-2 TGTGCCAGCAGCCATCAGGGGAGTAGCAGCGAGCAGTACTTC CASSHQGSSSEQYF
. . TRBJ2-1 TRBV20-1 TGCAGTGCTAGAGTTCAAAATGAGCAGTTCTTC CSARVQNEQFF
TRBD1 many TRBJ2-1 TRBV20-1 TGCAGTGCTACCTTAGGGACAGATTACAATGAGCAGTTCTTC CSATLGTDYNEQFF
TRBD1 few TRBJ1-2 TRBV3-1 TGTGCCAGCAGCCAAGAGGGCCGAAGGGGGCCGGGGGGCTACACCTTC CASSQEGRRGPGGYTF
. many TRBJ2-2 TRBV7-3 TGTGCCAGCAGCTTAAGGCCCGGGGTCACGAACACCGGGGAGCTGTTTTTT CASSLRPGVTNTGELFF
TRBD2 many TRBJ2-7 TRBV28 TGTGCCAGCAACTCCCTCGGGACTAGCTCCTACGAGCAGTACTTC CASNSLGTSSYEQYF
TRBD1 . TRBJ1-2 TRBV4-1 TGCGCCAGCAGCCAAGAGATTGGGGACAGGGTGCGCTACACCTTC CASSQEIGDRVRYTF
. many TRBJ1-1 TRBV15 TGTGCCACCAGCAGAGAAATCGGGCAGCCGAACACTGAAGCTTTCTTT CATSREIGQPNTEAFF
. . TRBJ2-7 TRBV20-1 TGCAGTGCTAGAGATCGGCGGGTAGCCTACGAGCAGTACTTC CSARDRRVAYEQYF
. few TRBJ2-2 TRBV7-9 TGTGCCAGCAGCTATCCTGGGACGGGACCAAACACCGGGGAGCTGTTTTTT CASSYPGTGPNTGELFF
TRBD2 . TRBJ2-7 TRBV30 TGTGCCTGGAGTCCTCCAGCGGGATCGGACGAGCAGTACTTC CAWSPPAGSDEQYF
TRBD1 many TRBJ1-2 TRBV2 TGTGCCAGCAGTCCCGACAGGGGGCGTCGATATGGCTACACCTTC CASSPDRGRRYGYTF
TRBD2 . TRBJ2-7 TRBV5-1 TGTGCCAGCAGCACTAGCGGCCCTCGAAGGGAGCAGTACTTC CASSTSGPRREQYF
. . TRBJ1-3 TRBV28 TGTGCCAGCAGTTTATCGACGCAATCTGGAAACACCATATATTTT CASSLSTQSGNTIYF
. many TRBJ1-5 TRBV12-3/TRBV12-4 TGTGCCAGCAGTTTAGGCATTCGACAAGGTAGGCAGCCCCAGCATTTT CASSLGIRQGRQPQHF
TRBD2 . TRBJ2-1 TRBV6-2/TRBV6-3 TGTGCCAGCAGTTACGGGTTCGCGGGAGGGCGGGTTTGGGAGCAGTTCTTC CASSYGFAGGRVWEQFF
TRBD2 . TRBJ2-3 TRBV28 TGTGCCAGCAGTTTAATCTCTAGCGGGGGGCCCACAGATACGCAGTATTTT CASSLISSGGPTDTQYF
TRBD1 many TRBJ2-5 TRBV20-1 TGCAGTGCCAACCCGGGACAGCGAGAAGAGACCCAGTACTTC CSANPGQREETQYF
. . TRBJ2-4 TRBV20-1 TGCAGTGCCAAGATAAGGACAGAAAACATTCAGTACTTC CSAKIRTENIQYF
. many TRBJ1-2 TRBV19 TGTGCCAGTAGTATCCCCGGGGACGGCGGCGGCTATGGCTACACCTTC CASSIPGDGGGYGYTF
. many TRBJ2-7 TRBV28 TGTGCGGAAGAGGACGAGCAGTACTTC CAEEDEQYF
TRBD1 once TRBJ2-3 TRBV15 TGTGCCACCAGCAACGACAGGGGGCGGGATACGCAGTATTTT CATSNDRGRDTQYF
. many TRBJ2-2 TRBV12-3/TRBV12-4 TGTGCCAGCAACGGACGAGGCGGGGAGCTGTTTTTT CASNGRGGELFF
. . TRBJ2-3 TRBV28 TGTGCCAGCGGGACAATTAGCACAGATACGCAGTATTTT CASGTISTDTQYF
. . TRBJ2-3 TRBV2 TGTGCCAGCAGAAGACCTGACACAGATACGCAGTATTTT CASRRPDTDTQYF
TRBD2 few TRBJ2-5 TRBV27 TGTGCCAGCAGTTTTACACTAGCGGAGCCGGAGACCCAGTACTTC CASSFTLAEPETQYF
. many TRBJ1-1 TRBV28 TGTGCCAGCGAGAGGAAGGCCGGTGAAGCTTTCTTT CASERKAGEAFF
TRBD1 . TRBJ1-5 TRBV18 TGTGCCAGCTCTCAGACAGGGGATAGTAGCAATCAGCCCCAGCATTTT CASSQTGDSSNQPQHF
TRBD1 many TRBJ1-5 TRBV28 TGTGCCAGCATCTCAGGGGGCTTTGGCAATCAGCCCCAGCATTTT CASISGGFGNQPQHF
. many TRBJ2-7 TRBV28 TGTGCCAGCAGTTTAGCAGGGGCGGCTATCTACGAGCAGTACTTC CASSLAGAAIYEQYF
TRBD1 many TRBJ1-1 TRBV28 TGTGCCAGCACCTCGGGCCAGGGGGGGGCTGAAGCTTTCTTT CASTSGQGGAEAFF
. . TRBJ2-1 TRBV3-1 TGTGCCAGCAGCCCAGAATACGGGAGAGACTCTGAGCAGTTCTTC CASSPEYGRDSEQFF
. . TRBJ2-6 TRBV11-2 TGTGCCAGCAGCTATTCTGTACAGGGGAGGGGGGCCAACGTCCTGACTTTC CASSYSVQGRGANVLTF
TRBD2 few TRBJ2-3 TRBV6-9 TGTGCCAGCAGTTACGAGTCGGGAGGGCTGACAGATACGCAGTATTTT CASSYESGGLTDTQYF
. many TRBJ1-4 TRBV30 TGTGCCTGGAGTGTAAACGGATATGAAAAACTGTTTTTT CAWSVNGYEKLFF
. few TRBJ1-1 TRBV15 TGTGCCACCAGCAGAGTTTTGAACACTGAAGCTTTCTTT CATSRVLNTEAFF
. . TRBJ2-2 TRBV7-2 TGTGCCAGCACCTACTCGTACAGGGTGGCAACCGGGGAGCTGTTTTTT CASTYSYRVATGELFF
. many TRBJ1-1 TRBV28 TGTGCCAGCAGTTCGCCTCAGGGGCCATACACTGAAGCTTTCTTT CASSSPQGPYTEAFF